The 8 T cell receptor beta chains below were found in one sample sequenced in a study of shared clonotypes between healthy human individuals. Profiling relied on immunoSEQ multiplex PCR, and the TCRdb table lists in-frame clones only, not all of them. The data show roughly 410,000 clones, just over 95% seen once. Sequenced: memory CD8+ T cells sorted from blood. Stated subset: CD45RO+ cells pooled with CCR7-negative TemRA cells. These receptors came from a man younger than 45 in good health.

In DNA, the CDR3 is TGTGCCAGTAGTATAGCCAGGCCTCACTATGGCTACACCTTC. As protein: CASSIARPHYGYTF. The chain employs TRBV19 and TRBJ1-2; D remains unclear. The CDR3 consists of 14 residues. Trimming removed 1 base from V and 3 bases from J, with 9 bases in between. The germline V gene has CDR1 LNHDA and CDR2 SQIVND (reference sequence).

The CDR3 loop is CASSRLTDTQYF. CDR3 sequence (DNA): TGTGCCAGCAGTAGACTCACAGATACGCAGTATTTT. The chain has TRBV27 and TRBJ2-3; D unresolved. CDR1 and CDR2 (germline): MNHEY, SMNVEV (reference sequence). The CDR3 covers 12 residues. Trimming took 5 bases from V and 2 from J, leaving 5 bases between them.

The J gene is TRBJ2-7, the V gene TRBV7-9; 7 nucleotides agree with TRBD2. The germline gives CDR1 SEHNR, CDR2 FQNEAQ (reference sequence). With V trimmed by 4 bases and J by 2 bases, 8 bases remained unmatched. This CDR3 has 15 amino acids. CDR3 nucleotide sequence: TGTGCCAGCAGCTCGGGGACTACGAGGCCCTACGAGCAGTACTTC. Translating it yields CASSSGTTRPYEQYF.

Only one count was recorded for this clone. The gene calls are TRBV5-5 and TRBJ2-7; D is uncertain. The CDR3 has 13 residues. CDR1 and CDR2 from the germline V gene are SGHKS and YYEKEE (reference sequence). Between the trimmed V and J ends, which lost 0 bases and 0 bases, there was a span of 4 bases. DNA for the CDR3: TGTGCCAGCAGCTTGGGCAGCTCCTACGAGCAGTACTTC. It translates to CASSLGSSYEQYF.

A note on this clone: Other DNA sequences in this sample translate to the same CDR3. CDR3: CASSLVGSYEQYF. CDR3 DNA sequence: TGTGCCAGCAGCTTGGTAGGATCCTACGAGCAGTACTTC. The J gene is TRBJ2-7, the V gene TRBV5-4; D gene ambiguous. Trimming shortened V by 0 bases and J by 1 base, and 5 bases separated the two germline ends. Germline V CDR1 and CDR2: SGHNT, YYREEE (reference sequence). This CDR3 spans 13 amino acids. The full variable domain, its missing parts supplied by reference TRBV5-4 and TRBJ2-7, is ETGVTQSPTHLIKTRGQQVTLRCSSQSGHNTVSWYQQALGQGPQFIFQYYREEENGRGNFPPRFSGLQFPNYSSELNVNALELDDSALYLCASSLVGSYEQYFGPGTRLTVT.

The gene calls are TRBV10-2 and TRBJ2-7; the match to TRBD1 covers 7 bases. The CDR3 extends over 14 amino acids. V was clipped by 6 bases and J by 1 base; unmatched bases: 6. Germline values: CDR1 WSHSY, CDR2 SAAADI. In nucleotides, the CDR3 is TGCGCCAGCAGATCGACAGGGCTATCCTACGAGCAGTACTTC. Translating gives CASRSTGLSYEQYF.

This clone was recorded only once. The chain couples TRBV5-6 to TRBJ1-2, with D hard to call. The CDR3 spans 13 residues. Trimming took 5 bases from V and 3 from J, leaving 11 bases between them. The germline V gene has CDR1 SGHDT and CDR2 YYEEEE. CDR3 protein: CASRVSVDYGYTF. CDR3 nucleotide sequence: TGTGCCAGCAGGGTGAGCGTTGACTATGGCTACACCTTC. Complete variable domain (other parts from reference TRBV5-6 and TRBJ1-2): DAGVTQSPTHLIKTRGQQVTLRCSPKSGHDTVSWYQQALGQGPQFIFQYYEEEERQRGNFPDRFSGHQFPNYSSELNVNALLLGDSALYLCASRVSVDYGYTFGSGTRLTVV.

The chain uses TRBV4-2 and TRBJ2-3, with 7 bases that match TRBD2. CDR3 length equals 17 residues. From germline, CDR1 is LGHNA and CDR2 YNFKEQ. After removal of 4 bases from V and 0 bases from J, the junction contained 10 bases not matched to a gene. Written as DNA, the CDR3 is TGTGCCAGCAGCCTAGCTCCACTAGCGTCTAGCACAGATACGCAGTATTTT. This gives the protein CASSLAPLASSTDTQYF.